This T cell receptor (beta chain) was obtained from a study of blood T cell repertoires in COVID-19. Study background: Both acute and convalescent COVID-19 samples were obtained from the United States, Italy and Spain. T cells, B-cell-depleted T cells, or PBMCs provided the cDNA or gDNA that served as material.

Patients from Seattle were sampled longitudinally, starting during active infection. Per the original data handling: Scientists estimated how many nucleated cells there were by amplifying reference gene primers. The assay was immunoSEQ multiplex PCR, and TCRdb's table has in-frame clones only and misses some. That table furnishes V, J and clone size, whereas the DNA furnished D and trimming. The table lists about 410,000 clones, about 88% of them singletons. The sample comprised peripheral blood. The origin of this receptor is a woman between 35 and 50 years old with COVID-19, enrolled during active disease.

The CDR3 loop reads CASSLSHEQYF. In DNA form, the CDR3 reads TGTGCCAGCAGCCTCTCTCACGAGCAGTACTTC. The rearrangement links TRBV6-2 or TRBV6-3 to TRBJ2-7; no clear D. CDR1 and CDR2 (germline): MNHEY, SVGEGT. This CDR3 is 11 amino acids long. V lost 6 bases and J 5 bases, leaving 8 bases between the germline ends.